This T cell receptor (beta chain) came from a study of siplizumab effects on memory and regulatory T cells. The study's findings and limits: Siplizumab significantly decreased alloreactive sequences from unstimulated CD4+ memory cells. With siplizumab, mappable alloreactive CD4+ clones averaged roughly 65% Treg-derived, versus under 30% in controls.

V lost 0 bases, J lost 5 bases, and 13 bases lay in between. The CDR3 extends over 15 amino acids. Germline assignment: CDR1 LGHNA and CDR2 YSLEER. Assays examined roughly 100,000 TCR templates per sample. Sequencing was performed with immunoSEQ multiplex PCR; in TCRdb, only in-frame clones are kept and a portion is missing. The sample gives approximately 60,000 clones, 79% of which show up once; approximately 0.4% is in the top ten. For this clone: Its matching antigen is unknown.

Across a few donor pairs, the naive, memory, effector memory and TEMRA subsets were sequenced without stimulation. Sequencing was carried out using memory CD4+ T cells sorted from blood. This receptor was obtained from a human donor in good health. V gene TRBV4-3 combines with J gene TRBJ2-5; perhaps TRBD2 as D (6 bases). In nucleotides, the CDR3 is TGCGCCAGCAGCCAAGATCTTGGCGCGGGGGAGACCCAGTACTTC. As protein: CASSQDLGAGETQYF.